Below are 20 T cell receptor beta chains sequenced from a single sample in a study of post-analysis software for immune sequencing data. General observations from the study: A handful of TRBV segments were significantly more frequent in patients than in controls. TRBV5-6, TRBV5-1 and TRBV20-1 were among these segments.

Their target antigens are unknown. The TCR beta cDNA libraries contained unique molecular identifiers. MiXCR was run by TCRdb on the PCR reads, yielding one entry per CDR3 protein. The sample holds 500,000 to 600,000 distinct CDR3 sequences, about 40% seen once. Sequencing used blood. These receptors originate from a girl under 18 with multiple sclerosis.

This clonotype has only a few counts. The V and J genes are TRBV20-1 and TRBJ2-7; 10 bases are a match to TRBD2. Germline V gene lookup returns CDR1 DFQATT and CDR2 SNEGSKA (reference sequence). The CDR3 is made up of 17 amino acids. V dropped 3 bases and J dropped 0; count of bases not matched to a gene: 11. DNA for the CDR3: TGCAGTGCTAGGAGTAGCGGGAGGTGGATATTCTCCTACGAGCAGTACTTC. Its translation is CSARSSGRWIFSYEQYF.

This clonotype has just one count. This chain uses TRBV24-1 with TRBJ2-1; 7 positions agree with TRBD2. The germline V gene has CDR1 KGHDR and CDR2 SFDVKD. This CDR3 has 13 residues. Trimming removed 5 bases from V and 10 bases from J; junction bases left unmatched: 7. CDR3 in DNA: TGTGCCACCAGTGGGGAGGGAGCGGTGGAGCAGTTCTTC. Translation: CATSGEGAVEQFF.

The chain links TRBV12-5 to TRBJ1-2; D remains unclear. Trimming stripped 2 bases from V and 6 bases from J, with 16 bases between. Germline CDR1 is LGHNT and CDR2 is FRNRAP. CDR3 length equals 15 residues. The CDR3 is CASGLIYTDGNGYTF. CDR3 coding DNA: TGTGCTAGTGGTTTGATCTATACCGACGGCAATGGCTACACCTTC.

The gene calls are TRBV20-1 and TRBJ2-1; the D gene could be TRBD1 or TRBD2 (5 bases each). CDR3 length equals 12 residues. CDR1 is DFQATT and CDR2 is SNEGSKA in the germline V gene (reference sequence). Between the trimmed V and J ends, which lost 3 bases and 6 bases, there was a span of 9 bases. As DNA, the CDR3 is TGCAGTGCTAGGGGGACCGTCAATGAGCAGTTCTTC. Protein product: CSARGTVNEQFF.

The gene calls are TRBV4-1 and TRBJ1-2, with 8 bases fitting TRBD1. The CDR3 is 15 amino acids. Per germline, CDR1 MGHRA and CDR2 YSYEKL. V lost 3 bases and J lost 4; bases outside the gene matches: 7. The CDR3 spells CASSHRTGRGYGYTF. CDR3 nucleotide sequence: TGCGCCAGCAGCCATAGGACAGGGAGAGGCTATGGCTACACCTTC.

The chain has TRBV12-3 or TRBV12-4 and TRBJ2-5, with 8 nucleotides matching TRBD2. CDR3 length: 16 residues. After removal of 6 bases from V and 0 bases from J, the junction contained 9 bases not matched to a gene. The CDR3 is CASRPSTSEYQETQYF. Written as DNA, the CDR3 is TGTGCCAGCAGGCCATCGACTAGCGAGTACCAAGAGACCCAGTACTTC.

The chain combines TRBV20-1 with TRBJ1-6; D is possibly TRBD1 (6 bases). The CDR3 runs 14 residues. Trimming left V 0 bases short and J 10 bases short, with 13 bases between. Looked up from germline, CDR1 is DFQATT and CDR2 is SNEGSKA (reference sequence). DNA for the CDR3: TGCAGTGCTAGAGATTCGACAGGAGACTCACCCCTCCACTTT. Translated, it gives CSARDSTGDSPLHF.

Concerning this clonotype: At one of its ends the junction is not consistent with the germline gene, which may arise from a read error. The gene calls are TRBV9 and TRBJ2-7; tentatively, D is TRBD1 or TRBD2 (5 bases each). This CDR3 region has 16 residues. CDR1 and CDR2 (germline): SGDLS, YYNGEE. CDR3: CANSVDIGRGGFEQYF. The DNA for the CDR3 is TGTGCCAACAGCGTAGATATCGGACGTGGGGGTTTCGAGCAGTACTTC.

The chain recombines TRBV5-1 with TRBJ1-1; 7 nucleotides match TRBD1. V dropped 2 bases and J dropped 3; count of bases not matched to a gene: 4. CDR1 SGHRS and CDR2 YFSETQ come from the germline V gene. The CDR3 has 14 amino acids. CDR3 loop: CASSFHRGYTEAFF. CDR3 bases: TGCGCCAGCAGCTTCCACAGGGGCTACACTGAAGCTTTCTTT.

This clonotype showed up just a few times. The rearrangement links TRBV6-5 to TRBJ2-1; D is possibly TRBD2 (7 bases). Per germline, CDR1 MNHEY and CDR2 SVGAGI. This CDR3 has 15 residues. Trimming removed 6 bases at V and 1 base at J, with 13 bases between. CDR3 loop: CASSPGGVSYNEQFF. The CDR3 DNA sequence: TGTGCCAGCAGCCCGGGGGGCGTTTCCTACAATGAGCAGTTCTTC.

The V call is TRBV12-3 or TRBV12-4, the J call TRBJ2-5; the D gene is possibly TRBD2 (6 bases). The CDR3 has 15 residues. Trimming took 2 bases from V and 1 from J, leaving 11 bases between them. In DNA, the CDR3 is TGTGCCAGCAGTTTACAGGGAGGTATCCAAGAGACCCAGTACTTC. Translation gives CASSLQGGIQETQYF.

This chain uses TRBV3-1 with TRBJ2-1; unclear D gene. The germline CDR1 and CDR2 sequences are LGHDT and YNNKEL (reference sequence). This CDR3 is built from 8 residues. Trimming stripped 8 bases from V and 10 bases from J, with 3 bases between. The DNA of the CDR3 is TGTGCCAGCTTGGAGCAGTTCTTC. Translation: CASLEQFF.

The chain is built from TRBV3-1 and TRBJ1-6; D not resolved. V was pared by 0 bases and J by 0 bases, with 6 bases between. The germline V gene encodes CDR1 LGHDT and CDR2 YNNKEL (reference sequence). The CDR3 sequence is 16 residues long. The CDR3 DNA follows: TGTGCCAGCAGCCAAGATGGCAGCTCCTATAATTCACCCCTCCACTTT. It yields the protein CASSQDGSSYNSPLHF. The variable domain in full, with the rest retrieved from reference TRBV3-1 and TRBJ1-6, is DTAVSQTPKYLVTQMGNDKSIKCEQNLGHDTMYWYKQDSKKFLKIMFSYNNKELIINETVPNRFSPKSPDKAHLNLHINSLELGDSAVYFCASSQDGSSYNSPLHFGNGTRLTVT.

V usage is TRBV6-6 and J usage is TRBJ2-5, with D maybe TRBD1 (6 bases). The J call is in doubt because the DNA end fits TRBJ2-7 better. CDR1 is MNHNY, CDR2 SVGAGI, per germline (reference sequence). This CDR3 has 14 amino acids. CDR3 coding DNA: TGTGCCAGCAGCGGACAGACGAGACAGTACGAGCAGTACTTC. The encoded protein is CASSGQTRQYEQYF.

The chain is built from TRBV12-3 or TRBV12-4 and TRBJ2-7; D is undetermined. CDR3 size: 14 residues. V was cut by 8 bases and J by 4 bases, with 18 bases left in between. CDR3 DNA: TGTGCCAGCGGCTCACGATTCCCCAGTTACGAGCAGTACTTC. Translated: CASGSRFPSYEQYF.

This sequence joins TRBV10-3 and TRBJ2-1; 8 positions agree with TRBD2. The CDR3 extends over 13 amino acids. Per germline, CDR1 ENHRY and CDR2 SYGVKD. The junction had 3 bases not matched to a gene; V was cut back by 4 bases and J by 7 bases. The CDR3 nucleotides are TGTGCCATCAGTGCCGGGACTAGTAATGAGCAGTTCTTC. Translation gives CAISAGTSNEQFF.

CDR3 region: CASSQVWNNSPLHF. The CDR3, as DNA: TGCGCCAGCAGCCAGGTCTGGAACAATTCACCCCTCCACTTT. The gene calls are TRBV5-1 and TRBJ1-6; D not certain. This CDR3 is built from 14 residues. The V gene's germline CDR1 is SGHRS and CDR2 YFSETQ. V lost 4 bases and J 7 bases, leaving 12 bases between the germline ends.

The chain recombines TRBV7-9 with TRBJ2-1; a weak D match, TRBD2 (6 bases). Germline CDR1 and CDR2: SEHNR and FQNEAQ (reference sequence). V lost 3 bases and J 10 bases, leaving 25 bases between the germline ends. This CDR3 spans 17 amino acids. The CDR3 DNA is TGTGCCAGCAGCTTCTCTCGAGCGGGTTTTCGGAGCTACGAGCAGTTCTTC. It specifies CASSFSRAGFRSYEQFF.

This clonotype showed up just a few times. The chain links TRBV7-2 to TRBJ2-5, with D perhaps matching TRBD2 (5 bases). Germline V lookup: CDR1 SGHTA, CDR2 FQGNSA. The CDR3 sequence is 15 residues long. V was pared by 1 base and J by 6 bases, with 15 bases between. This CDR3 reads CASSLGRLALKTQYF. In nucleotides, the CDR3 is TGTGCCAGCAGCTTAGGACGGCTAGCCCTAAAGACCCAGTACTTC.

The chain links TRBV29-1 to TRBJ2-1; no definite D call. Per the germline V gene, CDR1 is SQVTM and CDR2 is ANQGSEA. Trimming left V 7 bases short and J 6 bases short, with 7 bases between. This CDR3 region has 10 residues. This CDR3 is CSAWGNEQFF. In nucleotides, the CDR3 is TGCAGCGCGTGGGGCAATGAGCAGTTCTTC.